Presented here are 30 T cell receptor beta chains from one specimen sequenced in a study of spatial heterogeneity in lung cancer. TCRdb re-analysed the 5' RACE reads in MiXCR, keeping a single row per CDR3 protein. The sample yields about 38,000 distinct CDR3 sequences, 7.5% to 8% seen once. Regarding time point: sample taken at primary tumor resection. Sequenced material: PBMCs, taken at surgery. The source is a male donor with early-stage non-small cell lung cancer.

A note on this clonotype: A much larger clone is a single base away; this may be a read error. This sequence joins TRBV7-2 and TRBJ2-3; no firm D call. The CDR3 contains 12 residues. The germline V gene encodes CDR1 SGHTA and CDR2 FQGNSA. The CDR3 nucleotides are TGTGCCAGCAGCTTATCCAGAGATAAGCAGTATTTT. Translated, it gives CASSLSRDKQYF.

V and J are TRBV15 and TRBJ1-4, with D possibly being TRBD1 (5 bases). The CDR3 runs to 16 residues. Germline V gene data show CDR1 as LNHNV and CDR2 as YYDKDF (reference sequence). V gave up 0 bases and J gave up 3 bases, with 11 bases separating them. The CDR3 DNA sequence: TGTGCCACCAGCAGAGATCGGGGCGCGGCTAATGAAAAACTGTTTTTT. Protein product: CATSRDRGAANEKLFF.

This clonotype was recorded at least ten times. Here the CDR3 DNA reads TGTGCCAGCAGTGAAGCAAGGAAGGACAGGGCGCATAATGAGCAGTTCTTC. Translation: CASSEARKDRAHNEQFF. The chain carries TRBV2 and TRBJ2-1, with 8 bases lining up with TRBD1. CDR3 length: 17 residues. Germline V gene data show CDR1 as SNHLY and CDR2 as FYNNEI. V lost 0 bases to trimming and J lost 7 bases; unmatched junction nucleotides: 11. Full variable domain (missing parts from reference TRBV2 and TRBJ2-1): EPEVTQTPSHQVTQMGQEVILRCVPISNHLYFYWYRQILGQKVEFLVSFYNNEISEKSEIFDDQFSVERPDGSNFTLKIRSTKLEDSAMYFCASSEARKDRAHNEQFFGPGTRLTVL.

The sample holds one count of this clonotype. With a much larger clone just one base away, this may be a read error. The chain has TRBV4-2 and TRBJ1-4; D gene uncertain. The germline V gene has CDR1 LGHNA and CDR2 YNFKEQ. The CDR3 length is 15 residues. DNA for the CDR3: TGTGTCAGCAGCCAAGTAAAGCAGGCGGATGAAAAACTGTTTTTT. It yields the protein CVSSQVKQADEKLFF.

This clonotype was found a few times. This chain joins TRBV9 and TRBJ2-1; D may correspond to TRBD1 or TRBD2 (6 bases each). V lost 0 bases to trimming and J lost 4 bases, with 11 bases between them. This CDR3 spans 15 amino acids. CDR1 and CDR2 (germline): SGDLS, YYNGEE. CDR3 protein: CASSVDEGGYNEQFF. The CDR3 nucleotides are TGTGCCAGCAGCGTAGACGAGGGGGGATACAATGAGCAGTTCTTC.

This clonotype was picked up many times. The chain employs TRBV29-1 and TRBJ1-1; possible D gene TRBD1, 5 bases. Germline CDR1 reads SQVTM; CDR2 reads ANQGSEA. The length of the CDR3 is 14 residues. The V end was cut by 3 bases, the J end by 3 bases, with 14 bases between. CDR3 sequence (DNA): TGCAGCGTTGACAGGGATGGAGGAGACACTGAAGCTTTCTTT. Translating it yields CSVDRDGGDTEAFF.

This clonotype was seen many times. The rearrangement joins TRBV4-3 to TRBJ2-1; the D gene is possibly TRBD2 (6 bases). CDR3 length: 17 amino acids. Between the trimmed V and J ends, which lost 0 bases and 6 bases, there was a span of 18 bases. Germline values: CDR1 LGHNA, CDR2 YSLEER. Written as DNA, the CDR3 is TGCGCCAGCAGCCAAGATCGCCTAATTCACGGGGGCAATGAGCAGTTCTTC. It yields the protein CASSQDRLIHGGNEQFF.

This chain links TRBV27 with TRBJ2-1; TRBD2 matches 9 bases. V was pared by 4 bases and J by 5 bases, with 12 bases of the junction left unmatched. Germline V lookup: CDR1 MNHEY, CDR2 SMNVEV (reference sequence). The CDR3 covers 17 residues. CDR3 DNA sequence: TGTGCCAGCAGTTCCAAGGGGCAGGCTAGCGGGAACAATGAGCAGTTCTTC. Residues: CASSSKGQASGNNEQFF.

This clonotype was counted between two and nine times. This CDR3 reads CAGNQGARAGELFF. For the CDR3, the DNA is TGTGCCGGTAACCAGGGGGCACGGGCCGGGGAGCTGTTTTTT. The V call is TRBV30, the J call TRBJ2-2; the match to TRBD1 covers 8 bases. The CDR3 runs to 14 residues. V shed 8 bases, J shed 6 bases, and the junction held 11 bases outside the gene matches. Germline loops: CDR1 GTSNPN, CDR2 SVGIG (reference sequence).

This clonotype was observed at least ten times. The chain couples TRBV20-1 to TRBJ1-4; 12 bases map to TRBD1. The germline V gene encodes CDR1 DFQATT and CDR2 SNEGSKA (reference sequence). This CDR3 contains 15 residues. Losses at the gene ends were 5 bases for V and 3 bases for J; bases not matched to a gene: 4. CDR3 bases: TGCAGTGCTGCCCGGGACAGGGGGCCTAATGAAAAACTGTTTTTT. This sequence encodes CSAARDRGPNEKLFF.

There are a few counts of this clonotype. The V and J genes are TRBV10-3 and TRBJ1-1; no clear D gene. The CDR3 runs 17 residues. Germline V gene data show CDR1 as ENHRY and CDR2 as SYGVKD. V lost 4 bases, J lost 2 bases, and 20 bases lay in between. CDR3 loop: CAISVNPPALANTEAFF. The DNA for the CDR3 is TGTGCCATCAGTGTAAACCCACCGGCTCTAGCCAACACTGAAGCTTTCTTT.

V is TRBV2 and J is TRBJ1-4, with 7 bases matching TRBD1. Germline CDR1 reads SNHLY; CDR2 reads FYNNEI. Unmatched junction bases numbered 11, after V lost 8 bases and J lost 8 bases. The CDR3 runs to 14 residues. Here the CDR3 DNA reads TGTGCCAGCCGGCTGACAGAGGGGGCGGAAAAACTGTTTTTT. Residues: CASRLTEGAEKLFF.

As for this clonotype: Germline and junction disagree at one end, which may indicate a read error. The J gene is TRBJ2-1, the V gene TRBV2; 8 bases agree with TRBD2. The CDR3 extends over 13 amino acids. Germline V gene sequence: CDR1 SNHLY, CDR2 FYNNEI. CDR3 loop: CASSRGGGREQLF. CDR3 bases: TGTGCCAGCAGCCGGGGGGGCGGTCGAGAGCAGTTGTTC.

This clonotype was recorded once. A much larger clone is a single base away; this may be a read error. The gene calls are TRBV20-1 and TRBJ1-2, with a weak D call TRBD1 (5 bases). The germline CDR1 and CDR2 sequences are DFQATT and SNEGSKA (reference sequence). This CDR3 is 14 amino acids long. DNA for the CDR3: TGCAGTGCGCCGACAGCCCTAACTAACTATGCCTACACCTTC. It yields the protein CSAPTALTNYAYTF.

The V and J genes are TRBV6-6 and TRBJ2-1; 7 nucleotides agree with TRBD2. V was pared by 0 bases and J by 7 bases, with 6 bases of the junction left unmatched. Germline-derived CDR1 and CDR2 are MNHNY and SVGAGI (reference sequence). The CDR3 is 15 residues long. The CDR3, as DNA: TGTGCCAGCAGTTACTCTCGCGGGAGTAGAAATGAGCAGTTCTTC. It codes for CASSYSRGSRNEQFF.

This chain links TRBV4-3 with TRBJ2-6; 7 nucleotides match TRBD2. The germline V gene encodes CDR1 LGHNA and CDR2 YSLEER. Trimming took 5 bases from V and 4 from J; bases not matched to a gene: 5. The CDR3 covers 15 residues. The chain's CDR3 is CASSAGGTGANVLTF. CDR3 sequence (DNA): TGCGCCAGCAGCGCCGGGGGGACCGGGGCCAACGTCCTGACTTTC.

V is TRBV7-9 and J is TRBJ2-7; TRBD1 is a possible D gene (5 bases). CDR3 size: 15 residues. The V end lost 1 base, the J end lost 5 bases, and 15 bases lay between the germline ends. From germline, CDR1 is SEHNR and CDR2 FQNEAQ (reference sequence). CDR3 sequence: CASSLGKGLGDEQYF. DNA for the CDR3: TGTGCCAGCAGCTTAGGCAAGGGGCTGGGCGACGAGCAGTACTTC.

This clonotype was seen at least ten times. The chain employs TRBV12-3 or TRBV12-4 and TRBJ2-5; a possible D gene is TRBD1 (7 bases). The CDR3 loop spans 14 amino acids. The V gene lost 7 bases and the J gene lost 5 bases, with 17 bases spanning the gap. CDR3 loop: CASNSRGRRETQYF. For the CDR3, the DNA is TGTGCCAGCAATAGCAGGGGGAGGAGGGAGACCCAGTACTTC.

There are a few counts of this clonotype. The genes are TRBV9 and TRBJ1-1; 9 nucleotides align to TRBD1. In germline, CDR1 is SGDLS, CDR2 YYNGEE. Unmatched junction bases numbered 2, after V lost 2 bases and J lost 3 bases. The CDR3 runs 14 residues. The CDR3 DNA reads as TGTGCCAGCAGCGTGGGACAGGGAGACACTGAAGCTTTCTTT. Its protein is CASSVGQGDTEAFF.

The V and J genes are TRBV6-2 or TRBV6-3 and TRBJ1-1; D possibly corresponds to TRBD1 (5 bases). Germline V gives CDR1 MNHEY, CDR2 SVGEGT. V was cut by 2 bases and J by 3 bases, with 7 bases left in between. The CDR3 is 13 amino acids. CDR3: CASSYRGHTEAFF. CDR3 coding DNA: TGTGCCAGCAGTTACAGGGGACACACTGAAGCTTTCTTT.

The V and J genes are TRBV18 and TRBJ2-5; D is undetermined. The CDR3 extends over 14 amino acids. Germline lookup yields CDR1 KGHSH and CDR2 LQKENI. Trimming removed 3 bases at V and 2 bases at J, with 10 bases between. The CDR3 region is CASSPDVIQETQYF. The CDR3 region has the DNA TGTGCCAGCTCACCGGACGTTATACAAGAGACCCAGTACTTC.

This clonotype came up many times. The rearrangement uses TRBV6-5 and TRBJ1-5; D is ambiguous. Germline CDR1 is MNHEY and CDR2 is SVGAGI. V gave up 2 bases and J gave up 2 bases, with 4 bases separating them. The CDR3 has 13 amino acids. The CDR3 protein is CASSYRGNQPQHF. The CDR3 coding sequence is TGTGCCAGCAGTTACCGGGGCAATCAGCCCCAGCATTTT.

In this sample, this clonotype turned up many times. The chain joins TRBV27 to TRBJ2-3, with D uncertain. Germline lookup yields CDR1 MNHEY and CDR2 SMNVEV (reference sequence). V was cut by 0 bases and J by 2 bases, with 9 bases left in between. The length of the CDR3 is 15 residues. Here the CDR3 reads CASSLSVDPTDTQYF. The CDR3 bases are TGTGCCAGCAGTTTATCAGTAGACCCCACAGATACGCAGTATTTT.

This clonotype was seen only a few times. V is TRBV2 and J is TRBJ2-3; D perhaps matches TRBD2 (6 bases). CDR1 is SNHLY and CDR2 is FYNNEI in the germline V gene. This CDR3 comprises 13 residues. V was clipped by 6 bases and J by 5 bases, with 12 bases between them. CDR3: CASRGGGIDTQYF. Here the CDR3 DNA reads TGTGCCAGCAGAGGTGGGGGGATAGATACGCAGTATTTT.

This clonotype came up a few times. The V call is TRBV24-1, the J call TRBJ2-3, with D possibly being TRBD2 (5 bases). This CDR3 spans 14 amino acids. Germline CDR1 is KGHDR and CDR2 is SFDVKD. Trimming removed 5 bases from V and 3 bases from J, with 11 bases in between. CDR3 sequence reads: CATSASGPTDTQYF. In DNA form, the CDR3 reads TGTGCCACCAGTGCCAGCGGACCAACAGATACGCAGTATTTT.

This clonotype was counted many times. The CDR3, as DNA: TGTGCCAGCAGCCATACAATACAAGAGACCCAGTACTTC. As protein: CASSHTIQETQYF. J is TRBJ2-5 and V is TRBV14; no definite D call. Germline lookup yields CDR1 SGHDN and CDR2 FVKESK. The CDR3 sequence is 13 residues long. Trimming removed 3 bases from V and 2 bases from J, with 7 bases in between. Using reference TRBV14 and TRBJ2-5 for the parts outside the CDR3, the full variable domain is EAGVTQFPSHSVIEKGQTVTLRCDPISGHDNLYWYRRVMGKEIKFLLHFVKESKQDESGMPNNRFLAERTGGTYSTLKVQPAELEDSGVYFCASSHTIQETQYFGPGTRLLVL.

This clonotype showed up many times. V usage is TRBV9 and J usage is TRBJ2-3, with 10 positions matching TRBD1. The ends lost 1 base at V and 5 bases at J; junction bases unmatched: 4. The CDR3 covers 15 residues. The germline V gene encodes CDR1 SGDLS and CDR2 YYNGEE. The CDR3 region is CASSVRQGAEDTQYF. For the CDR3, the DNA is TGTGCCAGCAGCGTAAGACAGGGGGCTGAAGATACGCAGTATTTT.

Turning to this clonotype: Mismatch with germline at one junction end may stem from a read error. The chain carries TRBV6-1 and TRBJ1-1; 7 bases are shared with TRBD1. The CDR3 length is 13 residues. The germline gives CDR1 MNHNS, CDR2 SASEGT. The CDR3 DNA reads TGTGCCAGCAGTGAAAACAGGGGAACTGAAGTTTTCTTT. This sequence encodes CASSENRGTEVFF.

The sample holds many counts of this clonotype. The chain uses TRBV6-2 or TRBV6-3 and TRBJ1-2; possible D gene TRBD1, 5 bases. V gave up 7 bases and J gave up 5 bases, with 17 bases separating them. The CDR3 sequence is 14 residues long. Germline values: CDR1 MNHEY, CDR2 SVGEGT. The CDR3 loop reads CASIPVGERYGYTF. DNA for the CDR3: TGTGCCAGCATTCCCGTAGGGGAGAGGTATGGCTACACCTTC.

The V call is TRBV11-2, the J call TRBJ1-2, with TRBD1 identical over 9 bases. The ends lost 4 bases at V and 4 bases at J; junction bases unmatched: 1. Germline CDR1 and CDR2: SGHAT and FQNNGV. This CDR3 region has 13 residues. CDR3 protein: CASSSGQGYGYTF. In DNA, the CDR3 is TGTGCCAGCAGCTCGGGACAGGGCTATGGCTACACCTTC.